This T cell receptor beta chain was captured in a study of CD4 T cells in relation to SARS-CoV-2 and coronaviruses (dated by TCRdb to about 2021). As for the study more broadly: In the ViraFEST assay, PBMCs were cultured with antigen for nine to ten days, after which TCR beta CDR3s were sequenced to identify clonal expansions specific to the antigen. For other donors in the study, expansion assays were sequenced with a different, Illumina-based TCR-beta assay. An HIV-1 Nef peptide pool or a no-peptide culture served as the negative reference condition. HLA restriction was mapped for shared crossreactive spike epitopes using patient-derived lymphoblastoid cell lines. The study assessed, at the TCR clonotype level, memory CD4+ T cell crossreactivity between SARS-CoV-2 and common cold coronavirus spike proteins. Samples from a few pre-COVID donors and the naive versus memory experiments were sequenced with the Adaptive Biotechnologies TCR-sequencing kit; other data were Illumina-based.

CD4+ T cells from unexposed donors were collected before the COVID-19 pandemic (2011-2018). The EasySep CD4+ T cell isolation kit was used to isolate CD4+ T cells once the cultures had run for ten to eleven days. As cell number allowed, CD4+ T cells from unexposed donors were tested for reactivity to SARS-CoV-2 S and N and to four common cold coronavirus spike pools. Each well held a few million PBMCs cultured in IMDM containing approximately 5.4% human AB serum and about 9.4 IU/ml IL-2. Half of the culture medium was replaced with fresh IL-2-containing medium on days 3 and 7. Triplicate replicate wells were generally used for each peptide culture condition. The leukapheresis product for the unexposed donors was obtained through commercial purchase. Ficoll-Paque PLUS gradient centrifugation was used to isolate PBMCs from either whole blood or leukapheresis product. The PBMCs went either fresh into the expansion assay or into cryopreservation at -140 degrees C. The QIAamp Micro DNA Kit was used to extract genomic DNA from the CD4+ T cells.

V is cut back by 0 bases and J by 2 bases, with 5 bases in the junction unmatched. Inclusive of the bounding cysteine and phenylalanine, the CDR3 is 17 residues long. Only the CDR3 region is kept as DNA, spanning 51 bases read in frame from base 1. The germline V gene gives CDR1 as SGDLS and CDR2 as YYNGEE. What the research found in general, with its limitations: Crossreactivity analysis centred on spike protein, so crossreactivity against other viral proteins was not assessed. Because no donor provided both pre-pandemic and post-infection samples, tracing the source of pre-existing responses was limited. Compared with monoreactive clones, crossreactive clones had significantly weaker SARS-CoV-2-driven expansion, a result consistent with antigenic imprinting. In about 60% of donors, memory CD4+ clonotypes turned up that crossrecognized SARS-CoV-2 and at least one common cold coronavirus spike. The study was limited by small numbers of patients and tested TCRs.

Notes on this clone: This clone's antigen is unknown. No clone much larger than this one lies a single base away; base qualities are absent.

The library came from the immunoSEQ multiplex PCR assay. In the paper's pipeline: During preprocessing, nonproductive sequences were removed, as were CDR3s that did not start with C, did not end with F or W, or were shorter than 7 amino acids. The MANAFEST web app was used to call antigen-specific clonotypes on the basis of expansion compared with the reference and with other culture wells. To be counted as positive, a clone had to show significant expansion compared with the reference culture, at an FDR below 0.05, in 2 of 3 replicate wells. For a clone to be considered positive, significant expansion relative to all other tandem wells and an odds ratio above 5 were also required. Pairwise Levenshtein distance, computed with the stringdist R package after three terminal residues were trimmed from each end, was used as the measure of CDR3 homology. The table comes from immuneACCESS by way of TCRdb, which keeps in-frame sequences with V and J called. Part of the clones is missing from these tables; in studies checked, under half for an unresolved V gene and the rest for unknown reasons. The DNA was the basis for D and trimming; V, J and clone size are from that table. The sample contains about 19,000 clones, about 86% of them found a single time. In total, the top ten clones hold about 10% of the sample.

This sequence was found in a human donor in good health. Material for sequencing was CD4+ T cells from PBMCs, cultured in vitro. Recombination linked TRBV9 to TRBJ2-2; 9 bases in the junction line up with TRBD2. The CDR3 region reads CASSVAAGGTNTGELFF. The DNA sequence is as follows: TGTGCCAGCAGCGTAGCCGCGGGAGGGACAAACACCGGGGAGCTGTTTTTT. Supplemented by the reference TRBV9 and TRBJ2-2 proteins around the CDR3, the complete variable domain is DSGVTQTPKHLITATGQRVTLRCSPRSGDLSVYWYQQSLDQGLQFLIQYYNGEERAKGNILERFSAQQFPDLHSELNLSSLELGDSALYFCASSVAAGGTNTGELFFGEGSRLTVL.